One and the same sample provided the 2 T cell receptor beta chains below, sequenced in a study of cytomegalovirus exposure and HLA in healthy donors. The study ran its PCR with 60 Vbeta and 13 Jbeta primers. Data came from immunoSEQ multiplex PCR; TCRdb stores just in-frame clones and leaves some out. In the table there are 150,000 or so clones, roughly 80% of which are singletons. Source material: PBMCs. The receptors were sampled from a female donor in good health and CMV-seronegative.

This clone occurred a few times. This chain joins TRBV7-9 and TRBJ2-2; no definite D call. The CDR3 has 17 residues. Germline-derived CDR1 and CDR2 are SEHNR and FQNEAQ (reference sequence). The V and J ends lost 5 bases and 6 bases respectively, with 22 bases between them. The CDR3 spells CASSPKFRVSVSGELFF. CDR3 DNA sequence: TGTGCCAGCAGCCCTAAGTTCCGAGTTAGTGTATCCGGGGAGCTGTTTTTT.

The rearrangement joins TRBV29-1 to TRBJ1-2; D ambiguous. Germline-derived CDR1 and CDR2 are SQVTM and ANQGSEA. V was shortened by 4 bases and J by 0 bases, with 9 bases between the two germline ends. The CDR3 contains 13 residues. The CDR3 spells CSVGNAANYGYTF. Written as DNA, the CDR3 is TGCAGCGTTGGTAACGCGGCTAACTATGGCTACACCTTC.